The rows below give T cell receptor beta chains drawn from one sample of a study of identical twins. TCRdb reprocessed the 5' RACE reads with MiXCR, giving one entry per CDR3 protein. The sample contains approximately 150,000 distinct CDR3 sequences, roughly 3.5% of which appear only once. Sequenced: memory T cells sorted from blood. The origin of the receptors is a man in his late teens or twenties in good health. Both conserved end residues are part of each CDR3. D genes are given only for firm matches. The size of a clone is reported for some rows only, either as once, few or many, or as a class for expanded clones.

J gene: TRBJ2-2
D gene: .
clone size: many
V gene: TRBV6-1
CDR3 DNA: TGTGCCAGCAGACTCTATAGTGGGACCGGGGAGCTGTTTTTT
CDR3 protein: CASRLYSGTGELFF

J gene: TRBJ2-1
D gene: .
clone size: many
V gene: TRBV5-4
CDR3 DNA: TGTGCCAGCAGTGAATCTTCGACCCCGCGAAATGAGCAGTTCTTC
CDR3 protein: CASSESSTPRNEQFF

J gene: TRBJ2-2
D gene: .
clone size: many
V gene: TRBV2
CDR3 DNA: TGTGCCAGCAGTGAGGTGGGGCGGAGCCGTTCCACCGGGGAGCTGTTTTTT
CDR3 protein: CASSEVGRSRSTGELFF

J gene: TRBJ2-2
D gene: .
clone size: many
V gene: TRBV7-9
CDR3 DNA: TGTGCCAGCAGCCCTGCCGGCGGGGCGAACACCGGGGAGCTGTTTTTT
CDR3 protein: CASSPAGGANTGELFF

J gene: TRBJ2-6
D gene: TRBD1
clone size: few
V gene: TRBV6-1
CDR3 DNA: TGTGCCAGCACCACGGGACAGTCTCTCTCTGGGGCCAACGTCCTGACTTTC
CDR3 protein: CASTTGQSLSGANVLTF

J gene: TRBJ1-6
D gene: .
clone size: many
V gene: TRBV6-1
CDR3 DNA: TGTGCCAGCACCTGGACGGGGGGCCGTTATAATTCACCCCTCCACTTT
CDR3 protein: CASTWTGGRYNSPLHF

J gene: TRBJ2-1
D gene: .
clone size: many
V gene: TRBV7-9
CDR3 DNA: TGTGCCAGCAGCTTAGCCCGATCACAGGAGCAGTTCTTC
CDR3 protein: CASSLARSQEQFF

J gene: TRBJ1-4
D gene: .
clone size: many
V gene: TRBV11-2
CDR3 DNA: TGTGCCAGCAGCTTAGCTGCGGGGAGGACAAATGAAAAACTGTTTTTT
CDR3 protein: CASSLAAGRTNEKLFF

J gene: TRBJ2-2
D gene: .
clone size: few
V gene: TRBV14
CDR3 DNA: TGTGCCAGCAGCTTCGGGATTGGTTCCGGGGAGCTGTTTTTT
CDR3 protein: CASSFGIGSGELFF

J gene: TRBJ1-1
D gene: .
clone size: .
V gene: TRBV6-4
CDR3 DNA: TGTGCCAGCAGTGACGAGGGGGTTATGAACACTGAAGCTTTCTTT
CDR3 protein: CASSDEGVMNTEAFF

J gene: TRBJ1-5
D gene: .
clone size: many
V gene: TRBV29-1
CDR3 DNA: TGCAGCGTCGCCGACGGTGGCAATCAGCCCCAGCATTTT
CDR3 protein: CSVADGGNQPQHF

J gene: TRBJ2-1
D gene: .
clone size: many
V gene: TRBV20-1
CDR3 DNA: TGCAGTGCTAGCGTTGACAGGGAGGATGAGCAGTTCTTC
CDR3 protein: CSASVDREDEQFF

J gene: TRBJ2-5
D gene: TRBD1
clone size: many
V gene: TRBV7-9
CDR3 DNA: TGTGCCAGCAGCTCCCGACAGGGGGGTCAAGAGACCCAGTACTTC
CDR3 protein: CASSSRQGGQETQYF

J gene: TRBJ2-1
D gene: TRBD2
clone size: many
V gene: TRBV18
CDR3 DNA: TGTGCCAGCTCACCACCGTCTAGCGGGAGAAATGAGCAGTTCTTC
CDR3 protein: CASSPPSSGRNEQFF

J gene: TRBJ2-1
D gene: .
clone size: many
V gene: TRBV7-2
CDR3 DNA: TGTGCCAGCAGCTTAGTAGTAGCTCACAATGAGCAGTTCTTC
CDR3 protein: CASSLVVAHNEQFF

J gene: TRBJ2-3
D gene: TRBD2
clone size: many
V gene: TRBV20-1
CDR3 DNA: TGCAGTGCTAGAGATACCCTCTCTAGCGGGAGTTGGACAGATACGCAGTATTTT
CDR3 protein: CSARDTLSSGSWTDTQYF

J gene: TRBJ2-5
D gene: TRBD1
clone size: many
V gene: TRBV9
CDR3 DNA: TGTGCCAGCAGCAGGGACAGCTCAAAGGCCCAGTACTTC
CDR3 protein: CASSRDSSKAQYF

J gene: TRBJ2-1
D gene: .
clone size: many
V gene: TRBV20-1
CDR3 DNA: TGCAGTGCTACCGCGGACAGCTCCTACAATGAGCAGTTCTTC
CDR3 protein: CSATADSSYNEQFF

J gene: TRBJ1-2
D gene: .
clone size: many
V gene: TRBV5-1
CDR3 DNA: TGCGCCAGCAGCTTGGAAGGGGGAGCGTATGGCTACACCTTC
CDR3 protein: CASSLEGGAYGYTF

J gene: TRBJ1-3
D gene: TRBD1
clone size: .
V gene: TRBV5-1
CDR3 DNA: TGCGCCAGCAGCGAAGGGACAGGGCGAGGAAACACCATATATTTT
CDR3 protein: CASSEGTGRGNTIYF

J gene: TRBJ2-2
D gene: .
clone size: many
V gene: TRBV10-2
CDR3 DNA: TGCGCCAGCAGTGAGTCACGGCGGGACGCGAACACCGGGGAGCTGTTTTTT
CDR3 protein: CASSESRRDANTGELFF

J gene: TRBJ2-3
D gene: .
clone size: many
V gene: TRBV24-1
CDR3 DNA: TGTGCCACCAGTGGAATCACAGGACGGTTAAGCACAGATACGCAGTATTTT
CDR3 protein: CATSGITGRLSTDTQYF

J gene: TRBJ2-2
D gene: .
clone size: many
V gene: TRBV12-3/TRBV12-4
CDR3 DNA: TGTGCCAGCAGTATGACAGAGGCGAACACCGGGGAGCTGTTTTTT
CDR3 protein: CASSMTEANTGELFF

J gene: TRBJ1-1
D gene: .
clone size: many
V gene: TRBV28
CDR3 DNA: TGTGCCAGCAGTTTAACCGGCACTGAAGCTTTCTTT
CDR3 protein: CASSLTGTEAFF

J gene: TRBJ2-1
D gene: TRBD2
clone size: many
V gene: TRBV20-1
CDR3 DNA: TGCAGTGCTAGAGAGGGAGGGACTAGCGGGAGGCCCTCCTACAATGAGCAGTTCTTC
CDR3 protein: CSAREGGTSGRPSYNEQFF

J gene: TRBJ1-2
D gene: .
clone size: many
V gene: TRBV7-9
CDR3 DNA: TGTGCCAGCAGCCCGGGTGCGGGGGGAAACTATGGCTACACCTTC
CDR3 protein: CASSPGAGGNYGYTF

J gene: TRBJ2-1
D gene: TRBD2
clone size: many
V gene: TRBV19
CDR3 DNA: TGTGCCAGTAGTTTTTTCCAGACTAGCGGGAGTAGGAATGAGCAGTTCTTC
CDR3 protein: CASSFFQTSGSRNEQFF

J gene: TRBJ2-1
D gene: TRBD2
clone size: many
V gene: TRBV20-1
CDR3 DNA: TGCAGTGCTAGAGATCCCTCGGGAGGGCGTAATGAGCAGTTCTTC
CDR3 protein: CSARDPSGGRNEQFF

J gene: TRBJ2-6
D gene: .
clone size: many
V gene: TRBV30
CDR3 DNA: TGTGCCTGGGACAGGAGCTCTGGGGCCAACGTCCTGACTTTC
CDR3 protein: CAWDRSSGANVLTF

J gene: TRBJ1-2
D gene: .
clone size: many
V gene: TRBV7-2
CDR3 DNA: TGTGCCAGCAGCCAAGTGGTTCCAGGGGTCCATGGCTACACCTTC
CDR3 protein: CASSQVVPGVHGYTF

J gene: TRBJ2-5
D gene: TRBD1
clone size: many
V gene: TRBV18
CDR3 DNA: TGTGCCAGCTCAGACAGGGGTGGTGAGACCCAGTACTTC
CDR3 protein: CASSDRGGETQYF

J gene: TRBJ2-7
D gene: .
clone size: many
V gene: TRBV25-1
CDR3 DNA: TGTGCCAGCAGAGGATTTAGCTCCTACGAGCAGTACTTC
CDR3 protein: CASRGFSSYEQYF

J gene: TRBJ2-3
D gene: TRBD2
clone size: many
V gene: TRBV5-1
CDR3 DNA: TGCGCCAGCAGAGCACTAGCGTTGGCAGATACGCAGTATTTT
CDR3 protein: CASRALALADTQYF

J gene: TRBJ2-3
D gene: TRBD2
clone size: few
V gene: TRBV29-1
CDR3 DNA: TGCAGCGTTGCGGGGATAGCGGGAGGGCGAGCAGATACGCAGTATTTT
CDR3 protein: CSVAGIAGGRADTQYF

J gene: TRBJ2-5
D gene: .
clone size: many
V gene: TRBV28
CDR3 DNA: TGTGCCAGCAGTTTATTTACAGGGACCCAGTACTTC
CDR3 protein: CASSLFTGTQYF

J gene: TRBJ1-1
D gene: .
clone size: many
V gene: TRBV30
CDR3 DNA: TGTGCCTGGAGTGTACAGACGAACACTGAAGCTTTCTTT
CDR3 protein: CAWSVQTNTEAFF

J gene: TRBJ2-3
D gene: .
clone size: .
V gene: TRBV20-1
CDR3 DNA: TGCAGTGCTAGAGTTTTCCCCGGGACTGGCACAGATACGCAGTATTTT
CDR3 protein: CSARVFPGTGTDTQYF

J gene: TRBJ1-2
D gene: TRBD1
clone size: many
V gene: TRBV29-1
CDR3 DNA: TGCAGCGCGGGGACAGGCGAAGCTCTCTATGGCTACACCTTC
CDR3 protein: CSAGTGEALYGYTF

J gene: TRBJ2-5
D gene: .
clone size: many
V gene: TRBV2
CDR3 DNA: TGTGCCAGCAAAAGGGAAGGAGAGACCCAGTACTTC
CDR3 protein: CASKREGETQYF

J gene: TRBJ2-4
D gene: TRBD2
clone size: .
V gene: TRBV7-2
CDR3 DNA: TGTGCCAGCAGCTTAGCGGCAGGACTAGCGGGAGATGCCAAAAACATTCAGTACTTC
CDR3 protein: CASSLAAGLAGDAKNIQYF

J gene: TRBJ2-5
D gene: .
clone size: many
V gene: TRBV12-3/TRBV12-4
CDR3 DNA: TGTGCCAGCAGTTTAGGACAGACAGGGACCCAGTACTTC
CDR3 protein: CASSLGQTGTQYF

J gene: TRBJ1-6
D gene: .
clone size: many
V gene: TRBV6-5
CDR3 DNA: TGTGCCAGCAGTTACTCCCTGAGGAGCAGGAATTCACCCCTCCACTTT
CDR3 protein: CASSYSLRSRNSPLHF

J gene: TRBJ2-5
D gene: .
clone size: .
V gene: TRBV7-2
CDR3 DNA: TGTGCCAGCAGCTTAGATAGTATGCCCCAGTACTTC
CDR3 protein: CASSLDSMPQYF

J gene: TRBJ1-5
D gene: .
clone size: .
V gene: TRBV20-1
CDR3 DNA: TGCAGTGCTAGTCAGGGAATCGCGAGCAATCAGCCCCAGCATTTT
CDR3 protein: CSASQGIASNQPQHF

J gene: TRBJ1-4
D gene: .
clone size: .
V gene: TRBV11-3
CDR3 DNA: TGTGCCAGCAGCTTGGCGGCAGGGGTGGGAGAAAAACTGTTTTTT
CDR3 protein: CASSLAAGVGEKLFF

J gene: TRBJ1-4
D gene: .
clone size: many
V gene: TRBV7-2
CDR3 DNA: TGTGCCAGCAGCTCCGCAACTAATGAAAAACTGTTTTTT
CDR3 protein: CASSSATNEKLFF

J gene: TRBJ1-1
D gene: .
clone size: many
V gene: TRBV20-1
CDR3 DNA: TGCAGTGCTAGAGCCGGGGGGGAGGCCACTGAAGCTTTCTTT
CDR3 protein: CSARAGGEATEAFF

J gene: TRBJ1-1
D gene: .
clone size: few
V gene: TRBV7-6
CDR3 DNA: TGTGCCAGCAGCTTAGGACTGGGACGAGACACTGAAGCTTTCTTT
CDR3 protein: CASSLGLGRDTEAFF

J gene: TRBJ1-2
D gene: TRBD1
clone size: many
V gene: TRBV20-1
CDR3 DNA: TGCAGTGCCGTCCGGGACAGGGTTTTATATGGCTACACCTTC
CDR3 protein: CSAVRDRVLYGYTF

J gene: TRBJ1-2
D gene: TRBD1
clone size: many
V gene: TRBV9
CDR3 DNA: TGTGCCAGCAGCGCTGGGACAGCCCATAACTATGGCTACACCTTC
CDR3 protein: CASSAGTAHNYGYTF

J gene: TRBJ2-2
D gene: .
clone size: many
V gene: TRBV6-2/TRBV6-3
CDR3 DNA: TGTGCCAGCAGTTACTCCGGGATTACCGGGGAGCTGTTTTTT
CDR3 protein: CASSYSGITGELFF

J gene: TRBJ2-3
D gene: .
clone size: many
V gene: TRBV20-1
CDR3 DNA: TGCAGTGCTAGAGGGTCCCAGGGAGCAGATACGCAGTATTTT
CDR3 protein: CSARGSQGADTQYF

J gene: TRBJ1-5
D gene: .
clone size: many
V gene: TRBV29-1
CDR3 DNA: TGCAGCGCCTCGGACAGCTTATATCAGCCCCAGCATTTT
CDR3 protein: CSASDSLYQPQHF

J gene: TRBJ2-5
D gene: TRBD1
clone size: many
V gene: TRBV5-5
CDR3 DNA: TGTGCCAGCAGCCCGACAGGGGCCAAAGAGACCCAGTACTTC
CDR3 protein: CASSPTGAKETQYF

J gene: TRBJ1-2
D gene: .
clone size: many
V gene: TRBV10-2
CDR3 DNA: TGCGCCAGCAGTCCGAGAGGGGATTACGGCGGCTACACCTTC
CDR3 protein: CASSPRGDYGGYTF

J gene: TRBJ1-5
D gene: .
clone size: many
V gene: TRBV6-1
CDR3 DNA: TGTGCCAGCAGTCCCGATTTTCTTCAGCCCCAGCATTTT
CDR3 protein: CASSPDFLQPQHF

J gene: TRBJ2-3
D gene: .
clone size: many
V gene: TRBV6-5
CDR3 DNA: TGTGCCAGCAGTTACTCAAAGGCAGATACGCAGTATTTT
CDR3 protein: CASSYSKADTQYF